The 20 T cell receptor beta chains in this list originate from one sample, sequenced in a study of shared clonotypes between healthy human individuals. Terminally differentiated effector memory CD45RA+ cells were left out of the naive CD8 fraction, which was CD45RO-negative and positively selected for CCR7. Sequencing was performed with immunoSEQ multiplex PCR; in TCRdb, only in-frame clones are kept and a portion is missing. The sample lists approximately 840,000 clones; 90% to 97% were seen once. The sequencing input was naive CD8+ T cells sorted from blood. These receptors were taken from a young man in good health.

With regard to this clone: The same CDR3 can be traced to other DNA sequences in this sample. V and J are TRBV27 and TRBJ1-2; 9 bases agree with TRBD1. Germline-derived CDR1 and CDR2 are MNHEY and SMNVEV (reference sequence). There are 13 residues in the CDR3. The V segment lost 5 bases and the J segment 5 bases; nucleotides outside the gene matches: 3. The CDR3 is CASSPGTGYGYTF. The CDR3 DNA follows: TGTGCCAGCAGTCCCGGGACAGGGTATGGCTACACCTTC.

The chain uses TRBV19 and TRBJ2-3; D remains ambiguous. Deletions cut 10 bases from V and 4 bases from J, with 15 bases between. This CDR3 is 13 amino acids long. Germline CDR1 reads LNHDA; CDR2 reads SQIVND (reference sequence). The CDR3 region has the DNA TGTGCCACCTGCCCGCTTCATTCAGATACGCAGTATTTT. Translated, it gives CATCPLHSDTQYF.

The chain employs TRBV11-2 and TRBJ1-1, with a possible D match to TRBD1 (6 bases). With 5 bases removed from V and 5 bases from J, the gap between germline ends came to 15 bases. The germline CDR1 and CDR2 sequences are SGHAT and FQNNGV. The CDR3 has 14 amino acids. The CDR3 DNA reads as TGTGCCAGCAGCGATACAGGGATGAGGACTGAAGCTTTCTTT. It encodes CASSDTGMRTEAFF.

Here the CDR3 reads CASSEAGNYEQYF. In DNA, the CDR3 is TGTGCCAGCAGTGAGGCAGGGAACTACGAGCAGTACTTC. The chain carries TRBV6-1 and TRBJ2-7, with D maybe TRBD1 (5 bases). The germline V gene encodes CDR1 MNHNS and CDR2 SASEGT. V was trimmed by 3 bases and J by 3 bases, leaving 9 bases between them. The CDR3 is 13 amino acids.

This chain joins TRBV4-3 and TRBJ2-7, with D tentatively TRBD1 or TRBD2 (5 bases each). V dropped 3 bases and J dropped 2 bases, with 14 bases sitting between them. Germline V gene lookup returns CDR1 LGHNA and CDR2 YSLEER. The CDR3 extends over 15 amino acids. CDR3 amino acids: CASSQSGTTAYEQYF. In DNA form, the CDR3 reads TGCGCCAGCAGCCAGTCCGGGACCACCGCCTACGAGCAGTACTTC.

The chain links TRBV28 to TRBJ1-1; no clear D. The CDR3 is made up of 15 amino acids. Germline assignment: CDR1 MDHEN and CDR2 SYDVKM. Trimming removed 1 base at V and 1 base at J, with 10 bases between. CDR3 in amino acids: CASSLSVGGNTEAFF. The CDR3 nucleotides read TGTGCCAGCAGTTTATCGGTTGGAGGGAACACTGAAGCTTTCTTT.

The V and J genes are TRBV4-3 and TRBJ1-1, with 10 positions matching TRBD1. The CDR3 covers 16 residues. V lost 0 bases to trimming and J lost 11 bases; unmatched junction nucleotides: 12. Germline assignment: CDR1 LGHNA and CDR2 YSLEER. The CDR3 here is CASSQDAGTGEGVAFF. DNA for the CDR3: TGCGCCAGCAGCCAAGATGCCGGGACAGGGGAGGGAGTGGCTTTCTTT.

This chain connects TRBV9 to TRBJ2-5; 7 bases are a match to TRBD1. Germline V gene lookup returns CDR1 SGDLS and CDR2 YYNGEE. Trimming removed 0 bases from V and 5 bases from J; junction bases left unmatched: 10. The CDR3 is 16 amino acids. The CDR3 region has the DNA TGTGCCAGCAGCGTAGGTGGGACAGTAGGGGGTGAGACCCAGTACTTC. Translated, it gives CASSVGGTVGGETQYF. Full variable domain (rest looked up from reference TRBV9 and TRBJ2-5): DSGVTQTPKHLITATGQRVTLRCSPRSGDLSVYWYQQSLDQGLQFLIQYYNGEERAKGNILERFSAQQFPDLHSELNLSSLELGDSALYFCASSVGGTVGGETQYFGPGTRLLVL.

The chain employs TRBV9 and TRBJ1-2; TRBD1 might be the D (6 bases). The CDR3 has 14 amino acids. CDR1 SGDLS and CDR2 YYNGEE come from the germline V gene. Trimming shortened V by 3 bases and J by 2 bases, and 11 bases separated the two germline ends. The CDR3 DNA reads as TGTGCCAGCAGCGGAGACAGGAAGAACTATGGCTACACCTTC. Protein sequence: CASSGDRKNYGYTF.

V is TRBV7-2 and J is TRBJ2-3, with D perhaps matching TRBD2 (6 bases). With 5 bases removed from V and 1 base from J, the gap between germline ends came to 13 bases. Germline CDR1 and CDR2: SGHTA and FQGNSA. This CDR3 comprises 15 residues. In nucleotides, the CDR3 is TGTGCCAGCAGCCTGCTGGGCGGGGGCACAGATACGCAGTATTTT. Translation gives CASSLLGGGTDTQYF.

The V gene is TRBV28, the J gene TRBJ1-5; TRBD1 might be the D (6 bases). CDR1 and CDR2 (germline): MDHEN, SYDVKM. This CDR3 spans 14 amino acids. V was clipped by 3 bases and J by 7 bases, with 13 bases between them. The CDR3 nucleotides read TGTGCCAGCAGTTTGGGGGGGCTTTGGCAGCCCCAGCATTTT. Protein sequence: CASSLGGLWQPQHF.

This clone is a singleton in its sample. The genes are TRBV28 and TRBJ2-1; D gene ambiguous. This CDR3 contains 14 residues. Germline lookup yields CDR1 MDHEN and CDR2 SYDVKM. Trimming shortened V by 2 bases and J by 8 bases, and 13 bases separated the two germline ends. The CDR3 sequence: CASSLSQISHEQFF. The DNA for the CDR3 is TGTGCCAGCAGTTTAAGCCAGATCTCCCATGAGCAGTTCTTC.

The chain recombines TRBV28 with TRBJ2-3; D might be TRBD1 (5 bases). CDR1 and CDR2 from the germline V gene are MDHEN and SYDVKM. V lost 6 bases, J lost 1 base, and 14 bases lay in between. CDR3 size: 15 residues. CDR3 sequence (DNA): TGTGCCAGCAGCCCAGGGTATAAGGGCACAGATACGCAGTATTTT. Protein: CASSPGYKGTDTQYF.

V usage is TRBV27 and J usage is TRBJ1-5, with no clear D. The length of the CDR3 is 14 residues. Germline lookup yields CDR1 MNHEY and CDR2 SMNVEV (reference sequence). Trimming pared 0 bases from V and 7 bases from J, leaving 10 bases between. The CDR3 loop is CASSLSGMGQPQHF. In nucleotides, the CDR3 is TGTGCCAGCAGTTTATCAGGGATGGGGCAGCCCCAGCATTTT.

The rearrangement uses TRBV28 and TRBJ1-5; tentative D call: TRBD1 (5 bases). Germline V gene sequence: CDR1 MDHEN, CDR2 SYDVKM. V was cut by 2 bases and J by 6 bases, with 11 bases left in between. The CDR3 has 14 amino acids. CDR3 sequence (DNA): TGTGCCAGCAGTTTAGGGCAGGGAATTCAGCCCCAGCATTTT. Translating it yields CASSLGQGIQPQHF.

The rearrangement links TRBV27 to TRBJ2-7; 9 bases line up with TRBD2. V lost 8 bases, J lost 3 bases, and 5 bases stayed unmatched. Germline-derived CDR1 and CDR2 are MNHEY and SMNVEV (reference sequence). The length of the CDR3 is 13 residues. Here the CDR3 DNA reads TGTGCCAGCCGCGATAGCGGGGGCTACGAGCAGTACTTC. It codes for CASRDSGGYEQYF.

V usage is TRBV4-1 and J usage is TRBJ1-1, with a weak D call TRBD1 (6 bases). The CDR3 length is 15 residues. Germline CDR1 is MGHRA and CDR2 is YSYEKL. Trimming cost V 2 bases and J 5 bases, with 15 bases left between them. CDR3 bases: TGCGCCAGCAGCCAAAGGTACGGGGGGCAGACTGAAGCTTTCTTT. This gives the protein CASSQRYGGQTEAFF.

This chain joins TRBV11-2 and TRBJ2-3; D ambiguous. The V and J ends lost 0 bases and 4 bases respectively, with 11 bases between them. This CDR3 comprises 15 residues. Germline-derived CDR1 and CDR2 are SGHAT and FQNNGV. CDR3: CASSLEAHAPDTQYF. The CDR3 DNA reads TGTGCCAGCAGCTTAGAAGCCCACGCCCCAGATACGCAGTATTTT.

V gene TRBV5-4 combines with J gene TRBJ2-3; D perhaps matches TRBD1 (5 bases). V was pared by 1 base and J by 2 bases, with 14 bases between. The CDR3 extends over 16 amino acids. Germline values: CDR1 SGHNT, CDR2 YYREEE (reference sequence). The CDR3 here is CASSLWGGLDTDTQYF. The CDR3 nucleotides read TGTGCCAGCAGCTTGTGGGGCGGTCTTGACACAGATACGCAGTATTTT.

V and J are TRBV29-1 and TRBJ2-7; the match to TRBD1 covers 8 bases. CDR1 is SQVTM and CDR2 is ANQGSEA in the germline V gene. The CDR3 has 13 residues. V was pared by 5 bases and J by 5 bases, with 8 bases of the junction left unmatched. The CDR3 DNA reads as TGCAGCGTTATGGGGACAGGTGGTAACGAGCAGTACTTC. Its protein product is CSVMGTGGNEQYF.